The rows below give T cell receptor beta chains drawn from one sample of a study of blood T cells in healthy people across ages. TCRdb reprocessed the 5' RACE reads with MiXCR, giving one entry per CDR3 protein. In the table there are about 680,000 distinct CDR3 sequences, 45% to 50% of which are singletons. Source material: blood. All receptors derive from a woman aged 60-75 years in good health. CDR3s include the opening cysteine and the closing phenylalanine or tryptophan. D genes are given only for firm matches. Size is stated for part of the rows, as once, few or many counts, or as a class when the clone is expanded.

DNA: TGTGCCACCAGTCCAGGACCGCATGGCTACACCTTC
CDR3: CATSPGPHGYTF
size: -
V: TRBV24-1
J: TRBJ1-2
D: -

DNA: TGTCCCAGCAATTCCGCAGCCACGAGCTCCTACGAGCAGTACTTC
CDR3: CPSNSAATSSYEQYF
size: -
V: TRBV28
J: TRBJ2-7
D: -

DNA: TGCAGTGCTAGACAAATCTCCGGTCCCCAGCATTTT
CDR3: CSARQISGPQHF
size: many
V: TRBV20-1
J: TRBJ1-5
D: -

DNA: TGCAGCGTTCCGGGACAGGGGACCTACGAGCAGTACTTC
CDR3: CSVPGQGTYEQYF
size: many
V: TRBV29-1
J: TRBJ2-7
D: TRBD1

DNA: TGCGCCAGCAGCCCAGGGGCGGGCAGCTCCTACAAGCAGTACTTC
CDR3: CASSPGAGSSYKQYF
size: -
V: TRBV4-1
J: TRBJ2-7
D: -

DNA: TGCAGCGTTGAAGAGGGGGTTAAGCGGGAGGGTTGGGCCAATGAGCAGTTCTTC
CDR3: CSVEEGVKREGWANEQFF
size: -
V: TRBV29-1
J: TRBJ2-1
D: TRBD2

DNA: TGTGCCAGCAGTCGCCGACGGTATGGCTACACCTTC
CDR3: CASSRRRYGYTF
size: -
V: TRBV28
J: TRBJ1-2
D: -

DNA: TGTGCCAGCAGCTTAAGAGGGACTACAGATACGCAGTATTTT
CDR3: CASSLRGTTDTQYF
size: -
V: TRBV7-3
J: TRBJ2-3
D: -

DNA: TGTGCCAGCAGCCCCCGGTGGGACCTACGGGAGACCCAGTACTTC
CDR3: CASSPRWDLRETQYF
size: -
V: TRBV11-2
J: TRBJ2-5
D: -

DNA: TGTGCCAGCAGCTTAGCGGGAGGGCCTTTCAATGAGCAGTTCTTC
CDR3: CASSLAGGPFNEQFF
size: few
V: TRBV7-2
J: TRBJ2-1
D: TRBD2

DNA: TGTGCCAGCAGCCAAGAGCGGGGGTACTATGGCTACACCTTC
CDR3: CASSQERGYYGYTF
size: few
V: TRBV3-1
J: TRBJ1-2
D: -

DNA: TGTGCCGGCAGCCCGGGGCCCAACCCAGGGGAAAAACTGTTTTTT
CDR3: CAGSPGPNPGEKLFF
size: once
V: TRBV7-2
J: TRBJ1-4
D: -

DNA: TGTGCCAGCAGCCCAAGAACGGGAGCAACCTACAATGAGCAGTTCTTC
CDR3: CASSPRTGATYNEQFF
size: -
V: TRBV7-3
J: TRBJ2-1
D: -

DNA: TGTGCCACCAGCAGAGATCTCGAAATAGCAGAGCAGTTCTTC
CDR3: CATSRDLEIAEQFF
size: -
V: TRBV15
J: TRBJ2-1
D: -

DNA: TGTGCCAGCAGTCGGTCCCCGACGGGAGGAAATGAGCAGTTCTTC
CDR3: CASSRSPTGGNEQFF
size: -
V: TRBV12-3/TRBV12-4
J: TRBJ2-1
D: TRBD2

DNA: TGCAGTGCTTACAGGGAATTGGTCCCAAGAGAGACCCAGTACTTC
CDR3: CSAYRELVPRETQYF
size: few
V: TRBV20-1
J: TRBJ2-5
D: -

DNA: TGTGCCAGCTCACCACAGGGACTAGCTCTTTACGAGCAGTACTTC
CDR3: CASSPQGLALYEQYF
size: -
V: TRBV18
J: TRBJ2-7
D: TRBD2

DNA: TGCAGTGCTTATCCGGGACTACCTAGTGACAATGAGCAGTTCTTC
CDR3: CSAYPGLPSDNEQFF
size: -
V: TRBV20-1
J: TRBJ2-1
D: TRBD2